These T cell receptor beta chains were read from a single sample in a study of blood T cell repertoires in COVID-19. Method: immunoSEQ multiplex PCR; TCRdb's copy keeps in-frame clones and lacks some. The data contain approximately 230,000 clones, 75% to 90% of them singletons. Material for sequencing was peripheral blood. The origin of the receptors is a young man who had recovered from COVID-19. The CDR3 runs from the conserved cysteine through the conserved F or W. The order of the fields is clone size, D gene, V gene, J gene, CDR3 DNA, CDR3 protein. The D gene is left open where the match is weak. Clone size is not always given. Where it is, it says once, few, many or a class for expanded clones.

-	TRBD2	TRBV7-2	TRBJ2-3	TGTGCCAGCAGCTTACGCGGGGGGGCCTCAGATACGCAGTATTTT	CASSLRGGASDTQYF
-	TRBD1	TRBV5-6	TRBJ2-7	TGTGCCAGCAGCCTTTTTCCGACTGACAGGGGTTACTACGAGCAGTACTTC	CASSLFPTDRGYYEQYF
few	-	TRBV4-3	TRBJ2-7	TGCGCCAGCAGCCAAACCCAGGGCTACGAGCAGTACTTC	CASSQTQGYEQYF
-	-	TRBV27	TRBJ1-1	TGTGCCAGCAGTTTACAGGGGCACACTGAAGCTTTCTTT	CASSLQGHTEAFF
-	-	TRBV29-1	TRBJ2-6	TGCAGCGCCAGCGGTACTGGGGCCAACGTCCTGACTTTC	CSASGTGANVLTF
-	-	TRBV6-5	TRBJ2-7	TGTGCCAGCAGTCCGCCGGGTCCTGAAGGCGAGCAGTACTTC	CASSPPGPEGEQYF
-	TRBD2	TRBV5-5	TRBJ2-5	TGTGCCAGCAGCTTGTGGGGCGGACTAGCGGGAACCCAAGAGACCCAGTACTTC	CASSLWGGLAGTQETQYF
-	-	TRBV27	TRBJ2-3	TGTGCCAGCAGTACTCGCGAACCTAGAGATACGCAGTATTTT	CASSTREPRDTQYF
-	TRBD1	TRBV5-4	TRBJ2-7	TGTGCCAGCAGCCTTCGACAGGGGTTGTCCTACGAGCAGTACTTC	CASSLRQGLSYEQYF
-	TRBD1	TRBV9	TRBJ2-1	TGTGCCAGCAGCGTACAGGCTCCGGGACAGGGCTCCTACAATGAGCAGTTCTTC	CASSVQAPGQGSYNEQFF
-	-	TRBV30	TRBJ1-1	TGTGCCTGGAGCGACAGGAGGAACACTGAAGCTTTCTTT	CAWSDRRNTEAFF
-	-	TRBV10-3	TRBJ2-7	TGTGCCATCAGTGAATCTACAGGAAGGGGCTACGAGCAGTACTTC	CAISESTGRGYEQYF
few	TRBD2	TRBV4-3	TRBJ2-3	TGCGCCAGCAGCCTTAACCCCCTGCGGGGGGATACGCAGTATTTT	CASSLNPLRGDTQYF
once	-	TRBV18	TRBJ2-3	TGTGCCAGCTCACAAAATTATGGAGGCGGGCCGGCGAGCACAGATACGCAGTATTTT	CASSQNYGGGPASTDTQYF